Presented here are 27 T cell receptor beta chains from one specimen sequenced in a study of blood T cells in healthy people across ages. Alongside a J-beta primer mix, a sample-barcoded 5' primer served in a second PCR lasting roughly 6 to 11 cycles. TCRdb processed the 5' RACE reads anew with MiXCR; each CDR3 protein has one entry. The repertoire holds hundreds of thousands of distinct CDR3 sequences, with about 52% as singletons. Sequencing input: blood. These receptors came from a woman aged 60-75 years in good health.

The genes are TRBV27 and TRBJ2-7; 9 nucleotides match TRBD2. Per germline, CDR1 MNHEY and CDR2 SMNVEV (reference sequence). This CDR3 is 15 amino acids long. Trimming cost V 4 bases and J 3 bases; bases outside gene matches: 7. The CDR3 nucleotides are TGTGCCAGCAGTTCCCCGAGCGGGGGGCGCTACGAGCAGTACTTC. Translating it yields CASSSPSGGRYEQYF.

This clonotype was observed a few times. The CDR3 here is CASSQGSSGNEKLFF. CDR3 in DNA: TGTGCCAGCAGCCAAGGGAGCTCAGGGAATGAAAAACTGTTTTTT. The chain employs TRBV3-1 and TRBJ1-4; TRBD1 is a possible D gene (5 bases). The CDR3 spans 15 residues. Germline V gene lookup returns CDR1 LGHDT and CDR2 YNNKEL (reference sequence). V lost 1 base to trimming and J lost 5 bases, with 11 bases between them.

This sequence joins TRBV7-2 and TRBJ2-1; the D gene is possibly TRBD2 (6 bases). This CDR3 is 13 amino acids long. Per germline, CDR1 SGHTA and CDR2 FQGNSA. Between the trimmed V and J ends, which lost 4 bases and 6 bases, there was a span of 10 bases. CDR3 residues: CASSYGRGNEQFF. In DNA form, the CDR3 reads TGTGCCAGCAGCTACGGGAGAGGCAATGAGCAGTTCTTC.

The DNA for the CDR3 is TGCGCCAGCAGCTTGGAAGCTAGCGGGATAACCCGGAAGCAGTTCTTC. It specifies CASSLEASGITRKQFF. The chain is built from TRBV5-1 and TRBJ2-1; TRBD2 matches at 9 bases. CDR1 is SGHRS and CDR2 is YFSETQ in the germline V gene. With 0 bases clipped from V and 11 bases from J, the junction kept 12 bases outside the gene matches. The CDR3 spans 16 residues.

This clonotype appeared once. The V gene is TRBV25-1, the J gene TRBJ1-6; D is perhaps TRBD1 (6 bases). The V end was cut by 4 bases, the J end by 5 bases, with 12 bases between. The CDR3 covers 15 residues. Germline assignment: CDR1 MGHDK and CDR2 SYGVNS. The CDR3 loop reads CASSARDTDNSPLHF. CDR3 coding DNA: TGTGCCAGCAGTGCCCGGGACACCGATAATTCACCCCTCCACTTT. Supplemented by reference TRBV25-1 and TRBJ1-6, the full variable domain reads EADIYQTPRYLVIGTGKKITLECSQTMGHDKMYWYQQDPGMELHLIHYSYGVNSTEKGDLSSESTVSRIRTEHFPLTLESARPSHTSQYLCASSARDTDNSPLHFGNGTRLTVT.

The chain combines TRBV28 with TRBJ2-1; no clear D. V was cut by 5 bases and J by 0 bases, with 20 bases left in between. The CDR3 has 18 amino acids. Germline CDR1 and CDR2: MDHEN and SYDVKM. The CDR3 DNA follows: TGTGCCAGCAGTCCCCTTGGGAAGAGGACCAGCTCCTACAATGAGCAGTTCTTC. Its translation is CASSPLGKRTSSYNEQFF.

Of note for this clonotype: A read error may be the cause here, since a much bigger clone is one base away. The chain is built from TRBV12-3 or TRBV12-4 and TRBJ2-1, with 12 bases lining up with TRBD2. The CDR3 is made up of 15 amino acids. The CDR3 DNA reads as TGTACCAGCAGTCCGACTAGCGGGAGCTACAATGAGCAGTTCTTC. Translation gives CTSSPTSGSYNEQFF.

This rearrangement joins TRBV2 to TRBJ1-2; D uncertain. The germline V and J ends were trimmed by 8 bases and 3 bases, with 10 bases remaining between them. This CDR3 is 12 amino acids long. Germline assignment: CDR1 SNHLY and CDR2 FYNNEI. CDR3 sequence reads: CASDREDYGYTF. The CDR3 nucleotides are TGTGCCAGCGATAGGGAGGACTATGGCTACACCTTC.

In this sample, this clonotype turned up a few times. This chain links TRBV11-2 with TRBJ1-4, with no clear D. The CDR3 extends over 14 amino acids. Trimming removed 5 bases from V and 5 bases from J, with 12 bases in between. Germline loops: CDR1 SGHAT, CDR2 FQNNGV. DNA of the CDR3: TGTGCCAGCAGCCACCAGCCCCCAAATGAAAAACTGTTTTTT. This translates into CASSHQPPNEKLFF. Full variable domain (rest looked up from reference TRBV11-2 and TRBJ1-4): EAGVAQSPRYKIIEKRQSVAFWCNPISGHATLYWYQQILGQGPKLLIQFQNNGVVDDSQLPKDRFSAERLKGVDSTLKIQPAKLEDSAVYLCASSHQPPNEKLFFGSGTQLSVL.

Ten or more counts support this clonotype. As DNA, the CDR3 is TGCAGTGCTAGGCCTGCTAGCGGGAGTTCGTACGAGCAGTACTTC. Translated, it gives CSARPASGSSYEQYF. The V gene is TRBV20-1, the J gene TRBJ2-7, with 10 nucleotides matching TRBD2. Germline CDR1 DFQATT, CDR2 SNEGSKA (reference sequence). V trimming: 3 bases; J trimming: 4 bases; junction bases outside the gene matches: 9. The CDR3 covers 15 residues.

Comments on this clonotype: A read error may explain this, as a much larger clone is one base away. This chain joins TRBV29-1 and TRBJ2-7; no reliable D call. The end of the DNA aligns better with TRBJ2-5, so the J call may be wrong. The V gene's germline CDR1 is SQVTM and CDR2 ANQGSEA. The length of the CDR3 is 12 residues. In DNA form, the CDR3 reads TGCAGCGCTAACCCAGGTCAAGAGACCCAGTACTTC. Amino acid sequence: CSANPGQETQYF.

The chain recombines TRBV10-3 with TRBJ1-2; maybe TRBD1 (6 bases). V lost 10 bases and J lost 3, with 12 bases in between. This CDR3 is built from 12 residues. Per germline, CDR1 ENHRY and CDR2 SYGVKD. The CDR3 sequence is CATSRGDYGYTF. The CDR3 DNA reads TGTGCCACATCCAGGGGCGACTATGGCTACACCTTC.

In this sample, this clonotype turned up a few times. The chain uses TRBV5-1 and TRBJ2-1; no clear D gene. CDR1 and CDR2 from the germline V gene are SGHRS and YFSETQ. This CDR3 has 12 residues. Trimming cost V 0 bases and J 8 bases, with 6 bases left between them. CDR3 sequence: CASSLGSHEQFF. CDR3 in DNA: TGCGCCAGCAGCTTGGGCTCGCATGAGCAGTTCTTC.

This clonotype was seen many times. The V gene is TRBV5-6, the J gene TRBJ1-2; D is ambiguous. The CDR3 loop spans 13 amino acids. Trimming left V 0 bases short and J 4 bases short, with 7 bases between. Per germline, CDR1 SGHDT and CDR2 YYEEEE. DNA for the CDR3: TGTGCCAGCAGCTTGGGGTCGAGCTATGGCTACACCTTC. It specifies CASSLGSSYGYTF.

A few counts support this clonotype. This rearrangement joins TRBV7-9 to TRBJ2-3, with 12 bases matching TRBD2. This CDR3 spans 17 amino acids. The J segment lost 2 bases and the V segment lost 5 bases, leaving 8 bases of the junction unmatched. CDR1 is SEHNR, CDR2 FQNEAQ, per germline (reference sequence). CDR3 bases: TGTGCCAGCAGCGGAGAGGGACTAGCGGGTTCCACAGATACGCAGTATTTT. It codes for CASSGEGLAGSTDTQYF.

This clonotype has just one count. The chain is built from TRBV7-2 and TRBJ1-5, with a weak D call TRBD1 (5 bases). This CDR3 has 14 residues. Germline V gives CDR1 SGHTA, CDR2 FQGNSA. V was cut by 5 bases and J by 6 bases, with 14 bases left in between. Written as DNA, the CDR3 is TGTGCCAGCAGCGATCAGGGTGCATCTCAGCCCCAGCATTTT. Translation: CASSDQGASQPQHF.

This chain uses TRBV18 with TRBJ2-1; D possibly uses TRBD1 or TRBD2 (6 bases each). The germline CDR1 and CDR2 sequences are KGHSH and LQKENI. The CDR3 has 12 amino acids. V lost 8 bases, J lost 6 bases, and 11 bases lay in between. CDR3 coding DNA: TGTGCCAGCGCACAGGGAGGCAATGAGCAGTTCTTC. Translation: CASAQGGNEQFF.

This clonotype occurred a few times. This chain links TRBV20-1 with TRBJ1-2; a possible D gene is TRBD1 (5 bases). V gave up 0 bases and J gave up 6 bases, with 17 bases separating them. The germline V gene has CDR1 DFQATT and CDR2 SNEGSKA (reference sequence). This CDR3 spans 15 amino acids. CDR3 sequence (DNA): TGCAGTGCTAGAGATAAGCCAGGGAGTAGGAATGGCTACACCTTC. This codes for CSARDKPGSRNGYTF.

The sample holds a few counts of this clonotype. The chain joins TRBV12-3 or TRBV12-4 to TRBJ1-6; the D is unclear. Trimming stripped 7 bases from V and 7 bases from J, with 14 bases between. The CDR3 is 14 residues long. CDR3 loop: CASTSLGRNSPLHF. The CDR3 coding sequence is TGTGCCAGCACCTCTTTGGGCAGGAATTCACCCCTCCACTTT.

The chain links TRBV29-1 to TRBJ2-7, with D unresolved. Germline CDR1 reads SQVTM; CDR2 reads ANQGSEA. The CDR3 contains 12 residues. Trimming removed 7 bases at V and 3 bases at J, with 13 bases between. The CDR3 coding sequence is TGCAGCGCCCTGACACGACTCTACGAGCAGTACTTC. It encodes CSALTRLYEQYF.

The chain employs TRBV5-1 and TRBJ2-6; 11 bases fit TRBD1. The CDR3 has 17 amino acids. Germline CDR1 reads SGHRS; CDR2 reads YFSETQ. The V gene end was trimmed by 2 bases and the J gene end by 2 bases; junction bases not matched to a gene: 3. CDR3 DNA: TGCGCCAGCAGCTTTTGGACAGGGGGCGCTGGGGCCAACGTCCTGACTTTC. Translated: CASSFWTGGAGANVLTF.

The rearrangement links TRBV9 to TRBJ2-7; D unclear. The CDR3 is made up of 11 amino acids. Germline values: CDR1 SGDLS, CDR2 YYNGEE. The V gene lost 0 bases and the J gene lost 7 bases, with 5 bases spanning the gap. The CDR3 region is CASSVDDEQYF. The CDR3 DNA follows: TGTGCCAGCAGCGTAGACGATGAGCAGTACTTC. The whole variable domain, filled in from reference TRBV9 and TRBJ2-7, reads DSGVTQTPKHLITATGQRVTLRCSPRSGDLSVYWYQQSLDQGLQFLIQYYNGEERAKGNILERFSAQQFPDLHSELNLSSLELGDSALYFCASSVDDEQYFGPGTRLTVT.

DNA of the CDR3: TGCAGTGCTAGAGATAGGCACCAGAATGAGCAGTACTTC. This sequence encodes CSARDRHQNEQYF. This chain uses TRBV20-1 with TRBJ2-7; no firm D call. CDR1 is DFQATT and CDR2 is SNEGSKA in the germline V gene (reference sequence). V lost 0 bases and J lost 7, with 13 bases in between. The CDR3 runs 13 residues.

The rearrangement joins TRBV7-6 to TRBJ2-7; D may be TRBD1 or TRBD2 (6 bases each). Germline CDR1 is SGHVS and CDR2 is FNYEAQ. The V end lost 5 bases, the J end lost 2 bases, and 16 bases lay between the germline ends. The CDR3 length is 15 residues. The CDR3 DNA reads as TGTGCCAGCAGCCCGGGGGCAGGGACGACCTACGAGCAGTACTTC. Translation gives CASSPGAGTTYEQYF.

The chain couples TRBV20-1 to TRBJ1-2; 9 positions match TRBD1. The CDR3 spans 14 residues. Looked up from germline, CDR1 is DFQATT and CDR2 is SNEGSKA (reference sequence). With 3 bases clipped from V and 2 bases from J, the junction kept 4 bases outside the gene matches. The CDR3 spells CSASQGQGNYGYTF. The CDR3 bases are TGCAGTGCTAGTCAAGGACAGGGGAACTATGGCTACACCTTC.

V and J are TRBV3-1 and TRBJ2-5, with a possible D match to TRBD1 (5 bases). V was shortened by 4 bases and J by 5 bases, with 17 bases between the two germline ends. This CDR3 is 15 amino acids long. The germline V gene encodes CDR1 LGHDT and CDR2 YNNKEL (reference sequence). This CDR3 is CASSPLLGARETQYF. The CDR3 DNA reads TGTGCCAGCAGCCCTCTTCTTGGGGCCAGGGAGACCCAGTACTTC.

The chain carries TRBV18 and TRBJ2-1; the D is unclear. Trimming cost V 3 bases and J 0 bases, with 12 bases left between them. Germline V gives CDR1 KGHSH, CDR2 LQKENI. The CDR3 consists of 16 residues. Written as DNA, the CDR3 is TGTGCCAGCTCACCCTCAGGCCAGAGCTCCTACAATGAGCAGTTCTTC. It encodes CASSPSGQSSYNEQFF.